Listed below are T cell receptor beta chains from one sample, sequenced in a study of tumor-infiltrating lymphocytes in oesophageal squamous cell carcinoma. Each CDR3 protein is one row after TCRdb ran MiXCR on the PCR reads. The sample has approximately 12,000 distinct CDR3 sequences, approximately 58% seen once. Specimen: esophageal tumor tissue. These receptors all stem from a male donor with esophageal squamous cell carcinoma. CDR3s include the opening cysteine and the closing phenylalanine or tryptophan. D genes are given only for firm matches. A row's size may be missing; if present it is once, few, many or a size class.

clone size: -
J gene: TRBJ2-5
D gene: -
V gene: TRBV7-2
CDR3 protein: CASSLAAQETQYF
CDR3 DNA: TGTGCCAGCAGCTTAGCTGCCCAAGAGACCCAGTACTTC

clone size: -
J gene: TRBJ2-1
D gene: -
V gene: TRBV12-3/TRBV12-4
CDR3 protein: CASSPGAGTYNEQFF
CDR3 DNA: TGTGCCAGCAGCCCCGGTGCGGGGACCTACAATGAGCAGTTCTTC

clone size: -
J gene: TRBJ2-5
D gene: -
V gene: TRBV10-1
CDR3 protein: CASSDGSLGHQETQYF
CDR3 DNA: TGCGCCAGCAGTGACGGAAGCCTTGGGCACCAAGAGACCCAGTACTTC

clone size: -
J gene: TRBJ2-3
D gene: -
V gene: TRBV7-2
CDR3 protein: CASSLSHNSDTQYF
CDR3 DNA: TGTGCCAGCAGCTTAAGTCATAACTCAGATACGCAGTATTTT

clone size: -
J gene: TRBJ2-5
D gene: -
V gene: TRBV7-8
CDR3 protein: CASSHYEGLPGETQYF
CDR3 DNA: TGTGCCAGCAGCCATTATGAAGGACTTCCCGGGGAGACCCAGTACTTC

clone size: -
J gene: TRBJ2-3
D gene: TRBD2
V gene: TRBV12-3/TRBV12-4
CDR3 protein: CASSLSGLAGTSTDTQYF
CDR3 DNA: TGTGCCAGCAGTTTAAGTGGACTAGCGGGGACTAGCACAGATACGCAGTATTTT

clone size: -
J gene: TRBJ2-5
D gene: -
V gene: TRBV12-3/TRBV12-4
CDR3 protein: CASSFRTGVQYF
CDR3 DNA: TGTGCCAGCAGTTTTCGTACGGGGGTCCAGTACTTC

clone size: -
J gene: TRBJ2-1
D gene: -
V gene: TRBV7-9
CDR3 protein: CASSLVQDSYNEQFF
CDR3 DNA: TGTGCCAGCAGCTTAGTGCAGGACAGTTACAATGAGCAGTTCTTC

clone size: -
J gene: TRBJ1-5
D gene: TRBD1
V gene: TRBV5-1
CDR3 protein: CASSKGTGRNQPQHF
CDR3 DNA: TGCGCCAGCAGCAAAGGGACAGGGAGGAATCAGCCCCAGCATTTT

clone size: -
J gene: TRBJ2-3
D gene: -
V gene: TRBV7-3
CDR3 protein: CASRAGEYDTQYF
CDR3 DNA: TGTGCCAGCCGCGCAGGGGAATACGATACGCAGTATTTT

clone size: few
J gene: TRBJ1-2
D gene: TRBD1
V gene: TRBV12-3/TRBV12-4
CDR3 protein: CASSLTGGRAYTF
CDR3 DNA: TGTGCCAGCAGTCTGACAGGGGGTAGAGCCTACACCTTC

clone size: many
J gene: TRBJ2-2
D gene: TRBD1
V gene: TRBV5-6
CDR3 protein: CASSSRDSYTGELFF
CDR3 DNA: TGTGCCAGCAGCTCACGGGACAGCTACACCGGGGAGCTGTTTTTT

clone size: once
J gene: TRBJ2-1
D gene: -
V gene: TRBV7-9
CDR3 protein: CASSSGRVRYNEQFF
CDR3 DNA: TGTGCCAGCAGCTCCGGGCGGGTCAGGTACAATGAGCAGTTCTTC

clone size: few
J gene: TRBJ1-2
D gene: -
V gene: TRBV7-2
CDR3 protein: CASSWTTQRGYTF
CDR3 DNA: TGTGCCAGCAGCTGGACAACACAAAGGGGCTACACCTTC

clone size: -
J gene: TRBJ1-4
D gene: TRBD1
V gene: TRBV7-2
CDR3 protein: CASSLQGGLNEKLFF
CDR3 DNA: TGTGCCAGCAGCTTACAGGGGGGGTTGAATGAAAAACTGTTTTTT

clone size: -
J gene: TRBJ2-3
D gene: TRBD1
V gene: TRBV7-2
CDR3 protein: CASSGKGAIFTQYF
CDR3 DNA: TGTGCCAGCAGCGGGAAGGGGGCAATATTTACGCAGTATTTT

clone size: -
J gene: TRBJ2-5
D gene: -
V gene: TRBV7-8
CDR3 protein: CASSFRGTQYF
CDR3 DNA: TGTGCCAGCAGCTTTCGGGGGACCCAGTACTTC

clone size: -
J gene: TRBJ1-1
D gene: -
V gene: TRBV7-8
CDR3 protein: CASSFLQNTEAFF
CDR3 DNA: TGTGCCAGCAGCTTCCTTCAGAACACTGAAGCTTTCTTT

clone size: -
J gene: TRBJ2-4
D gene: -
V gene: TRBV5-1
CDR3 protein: CASSPRPRGGNIQYF
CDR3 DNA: TGCGCCAGCAGCCCCCGCCCCAGGGGAGGAAACATTCAGTACTTC

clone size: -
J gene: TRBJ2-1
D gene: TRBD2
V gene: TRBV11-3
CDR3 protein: CASSLGLAGGAYEQFF
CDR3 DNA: TGTGCCAGCAGCTTAGGACTAGCGGGAGGAGCGTATGAGCAGTTCTTC

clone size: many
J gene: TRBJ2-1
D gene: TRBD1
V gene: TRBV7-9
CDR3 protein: CASSSTLGGTGTGGEQFF
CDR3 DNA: TGTGCCAGCAGCTCCACCCTCGGTGGGACAGGGACAGGAGGGGAGCAGTTCTTC

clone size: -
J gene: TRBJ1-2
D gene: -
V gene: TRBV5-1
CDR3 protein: CASSFQGVYGYTF
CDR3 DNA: TGCGCCAGCAGCTTTCAGGGCGTCTATGGCTACACCTTC

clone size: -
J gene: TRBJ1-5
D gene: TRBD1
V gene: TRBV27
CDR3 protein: CASSLRQGNQPQHF
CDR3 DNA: TGTGCCAGCAGTTTAAGACAGGGTAATCAGCCCCAGCATTTT

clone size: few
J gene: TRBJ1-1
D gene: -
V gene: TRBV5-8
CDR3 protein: CASSRYGVTNTEAFF
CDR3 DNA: TGTGCCAGCAGCCGGTATGGTGTCACGAACACTGAAGCTTTCTTT

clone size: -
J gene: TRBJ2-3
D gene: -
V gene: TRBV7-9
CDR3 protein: CASSLAGGSTDTQYF
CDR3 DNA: TGTGCCAGCAGCTTAGCGGGAGGAAGTACAGATACGCAGTATTTT

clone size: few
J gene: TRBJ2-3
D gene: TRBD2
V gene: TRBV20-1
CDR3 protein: CSASSLAGSTDTQYF
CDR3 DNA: TGCAGTGCTAGTTCGCTAGCGGGGAGCACAGATACGCAGTATTTT

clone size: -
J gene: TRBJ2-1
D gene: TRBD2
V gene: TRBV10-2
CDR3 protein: CASSDRTSGYNEQFF
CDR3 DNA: TGCGCCAGCAGTGACCGGACTAGCGGCTACAATGAGCAGTTCTTC

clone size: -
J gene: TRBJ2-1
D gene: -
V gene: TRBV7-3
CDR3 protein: CASSRSGYGETQFF
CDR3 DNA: TGTGCCAGCAGCCGAAGCGGGTACGGGGAGACCCAGTTCTTC

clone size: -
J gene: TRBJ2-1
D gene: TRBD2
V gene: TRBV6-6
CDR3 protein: CASSYSWASGNNEQFF
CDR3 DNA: TGTGCCAGCAGTTACTCGTGGGCTAGCGGGAACAATGAGCAGTTCTTC

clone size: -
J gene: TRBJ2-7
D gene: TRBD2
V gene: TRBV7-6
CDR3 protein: CASSSGAGEAPPSSYEQYF
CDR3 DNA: TGTGCCAGCAGCTCCGGAGCGGGAGAGGCACCCCCGAGTTCCTACGAGCAGTACTTC

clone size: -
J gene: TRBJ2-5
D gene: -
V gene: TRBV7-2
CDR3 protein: CASSSEFEGTETQYF
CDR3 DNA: TGTGCCAGCAGCTCCGAGTTTGAGGGGACGGAGACCCAGTACTTC

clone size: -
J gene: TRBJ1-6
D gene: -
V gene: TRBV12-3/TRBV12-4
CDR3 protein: CASSSRWTSDYSYEQYF
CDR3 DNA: TGTGCCAGCAGTTCTCGATGGACTAGCGACTACTCCTACGAGCAGTACTTT

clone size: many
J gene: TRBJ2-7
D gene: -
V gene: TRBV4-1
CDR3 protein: CASSQSHPGPYEQYF
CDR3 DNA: TGCGCCAGCAGCCAATCTCATCCGGGACCCTACGAGCAGTACTTC

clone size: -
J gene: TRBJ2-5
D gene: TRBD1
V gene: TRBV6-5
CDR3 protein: CASSPGGVETQYF
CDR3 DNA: TGTGCCAGCAGCCCAGGGGGCGTGGAGACCCAGTACTTC

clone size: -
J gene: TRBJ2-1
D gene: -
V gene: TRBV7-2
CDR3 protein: CASSLENTVRYNEQFF
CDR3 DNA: TGTGCCAGCAGCTTAGAGAACACAGTAAGGTACAATGAGCAGTTCTTC